One and the same sample provided the 29 T cell receptor beta chains below, sequenced in a study of OX40 agonist ivuxolimab in advanced cancers. Assay used: immunoSEQ multiplex PCR; TCRdb lists only in-frame clones, some missing. Among about 77,000 clones, around 87% were seen once, and the ten largest hold 6.2%. The material sequenced was CD4+ or CD8+ T cells sorted from blood, taken in a trial of the OX40 agonist ivuxolimab. The origin of the receptors is an adult with an advanced solid tumor such as melanoma, head and neck, liver or kidney cancer.

This clone was recorded once. The chain couples TRBV27 to TRBJ1-6; TRBD1 aligns across 12 bases. The CDR3 covers 15 residues. V gave up 8 bases and J gave up 10 bases; unmatched junction bases: 9. CDR1 is MNHEY, CDR2 SMNVEV, per germline (reference sequence). The CDR3 here is CASSSRDRGQSPLHF. In DNA form, the CDR3 reads TGTGCCAGCTCGTCCCGGGACAGGGGGCAATCACCCCTCCACTTT.

The chain is built from TRBV4-3 and TRBJ2-7; D is unresolved. Per the germline V gene, CDR1 is LGHNA and CDR2 is YSLEER. This CDR3 has 14 residues. Trimming stripped 1 base from V and 3 bases from J, with 10 bases between. The CDR3 spells CASSQGTDNYEQYF. The CDR3 coding sequence is TGCGCCAGCAGCCAAGGGACGGATAACTACGAGCAGTACTTC.

The V gene is TRBV21-1, the J gene TRBJ2-7; TRBD1, the table's D call, was not compared with the DNA. TRBV21-1 is an annotated pseudogene. CDR3 length: 19 amino acids. The CDR3 nucleotides read TGTGCCAGCAGCAAACAAGTTGTCGGGACAGGGAGAGGGACCTACGAGCAGTACTTC. Amino acid sequence: CASSKQVVGTGRGTYEQYF.

The chain combines TRBV19 with TRBJ2-2; D gene ambiguous. The V and J ends lost 3 bases and 0 bases respectively, with 11 bases between them. The CDR3 sequence is 16 residues long. Germline CDR1 and CDR2: LNHDA and SQIVND (reference sequence). In nucleotides, the CDR3 is TGTGCCAGTAGTATCCAGGCGAGCGCGAACACCGGGGAGCTGTTTTTT. Amino acids: CASSIQASANTGELFF.

The chain uses TRBV30 and TRBJ1-6; D perhaps matches TRBD1 (6 bases). CDR3 length equals 16 residues. The germline gives CDR1 GTSNPN, CDR2 SVGIG (reference sequence). V was shortened by 3 bases and J by 4 bases, with 16 bases between the two germline ends. The CDR3 reads CAWRSAGTLYNSPLHF. CDR3 nucleotide sequence: TGTGCCTGGAGAAGCGCCGGGACACTATATAATTCACCCCTCCACTTT.

V gene TRBV28 combines with J gene TRBJ2-1; TRBD2 agrees at 11 bases. Germline assignment: CDR1 MDHEN and CDR2 SYDVKM. This CDR3 has 20 residues. V lost 6 bases to trimming and J lost 1 base; unmatched junction nucleotides: 17. The CDR3 DNA reads TGTGCCAGCAGAAATTTAGCGGGAGGGTCAGGGCTAGGGTCCTACAATGAGCAGTTCTTC. Its protein is CASRNLAGGSGLGSYNEQFF.

V is TRBV30 and J is TRBJ1-2; tentatively, D is TRBD1 (5 bases). Germline CDR1 is GTSNPN and CDR2 is SVGIG (reference sequence). The CDR3 contains 14 residues. Trimming pared 0 bases from V and 4 bases from J, leaving 12 bases between. In DNA, the CDR3 is TGTGCCTGGAGTGTACAAAGGGGCGGCTATGGCTACACCTTC. Translation: CAWSVQRGGYGYTF.

V usage is TRBV11-2 and J usage is TRBJ1-1; 8 bases align to TRBD1. From germline, CDR1 is SGHAT and CDR2 FQNNGV. This CDR3 spans 12 amino acids. The junction had 4 bases not matched to a gene; V was cut back by 8 bases and J by 5 bases. This CDR3 reads CASQDRDTEAFF. In DNA form, the CDR3 reads TGTGCCAGCCAGGACAGGGATACTGAAGCTTTCTTT.

The chain uses TRBV29-1 and TRBJ1-1; D uncertain. Germline V gene data show CDR1 as SQVTM and CDR2 as ANQGSEA. CDR3 size: 14 residues. V was clipped by 0 bases and J by 1 base, with 9 bases between them. This CDR3 is CSVEDQRGNTEAFF. CDR3 bases: TGCAGCGTTGAAGATCAACGGGGGAACACTGAAGCTTTCTTT.

The chain employs TRBV10-3 and TRBJ1-5, with D perhaps matching TRBD1 (5 bases). Per the germline V gene, CDR1 is ENHRY and CDR2 is SYGVKD. The CDR3 is 15 amino acids. The V and J ends lost 2 bases and 1 base respectively, with 9 bases between them. The CDR3 here is CAISERGGSNQPQHF. The CDR3 DNA sequence: TGTGCCATCAGTGAGAGGGGTGGAAGCAATCAGCCCCAGCATTTT.

This rearrangement joins TRBV19 to TRBJ1-2; 12 bases are a match to TRBD1. V trimming: 5 bases; J trimming: 3 bases; junction bases outside the gene matches: 13. This CDR3 is built from 18 residues. Germline V gene data show CDR1 as LNHDA and CDR2 as SQIVND (reference sequence). The CDR3 reads CASSLGPGQGAWHYGYTF. In DNA, the CDR3 is TGTGCCAGTAGTCTAGGACCGGGACAGGGGGCCTGGCACTATGGCTACACCTTC.

This chain uses TRBV5-6 with TRBJ2-2; no firm D call. The CDR3 is 17 residues long. The ends were cut back, 4 bases at V and 5 bases at J, with 21 bases in the middle. Germline V lookup: CDR1 SGHDT, CDR2 YYEEEE. The chain's CDR3 is CASSQFGVRDTTGELFF. The DNA of the CDR3 is TGTGCCAGCAGCCAGTTTGGGGTCCGCGACACGACCGGGGAGCTGTTTTTT.

The chain links TRBV12-5 to TRBJ1-5; a possible D gene is TRBD1 (6 bases). V lost 2 bases, J lost 6 bases, and 8 bases lay in between. Germline loops: CDR1 LGHNT, CDR2 FRNRAP. CDR3 length: 13 residues. The CDR3, as DNA: TGTGCTAGTGGTTTGACCAGGGGTCAGCCCCAGCATTTT. This translates into CASGLTRGQPQHF.

This clone has only one observation. The J gene is TRBJ2-7, the V gene TRBV5-1; 13 bases fit TRBD2. After removal of 5 bases from V and 5 bases from J, the junction contained 4 bases not matched to a gene. Germline V gives CDR1 SGHRS, CDR2 YFSETQ. This CDR3 is 14 amino acids long. CDR3 amino acids: CASRTSGGAHEQYF. For the CDR3, the DNA is TGCGCCAGCAGAACTAGCGGGGGGGCCCACGAGCAGTACTTC.

CDR3: CASSSFQGGELFF. The CDR3 DNA reads TGTGCCAGCAGTTCTTTTCAGGGCGGGGAGCTGTTTTTT. This rearrangement joins TRBV27 to TRBJ2-2; TRBD1 might be the D (5 bases). Germline V gene sequence: CDR1 MNHEY, CDR2 SMNVEV (reference sequence). The CDR3 contains 13 residues. Trimming took off 4 bases at V and 7 bases at J, with 10 bases between the two ends.

The J gene is TRBJ2-3, the V gene TRBV4-3; the match to TRBD2 covers 8 bases. The V and J ends lost 1 base and 1 base, in that order; junction bases with no gene match: 7. The V gene's germline CDR1 is LGHNA and CDR2 YSLEER. This CDR3 is 17 amino acids long. The CDR3 sequence: CASSQARSSGGTDTQYF. The DNA for the CDR3 is TGCGCCAGCAGCCAAGCTAGAAGTAGCGGGGGCACAGATACGCAGTATTTT.

This clone has a single count. The V gene is TRBV15, the J gene TRBJ2-7; D is perhaps TRBD2 (7 bases). The length of the CDR3 is 21 residues. Germline CDR1 and CDR2: LNHNV and YYDKDF (reference sequence). V dropped 1 base and J dropped 2 bases, with 30 bases sitting between them. CDR3 nucleotide sequence: TGTGCCACCAGCAGAGGCCAACCCGGGGCGCGGGGGCGAAAGGAAACCTACGAGCAGTACTTC. Its protein product is CATSRGQPGARGRKETYEQYF.

This chain uses TRBV7-9 with TRBJ1-4; tentative D call: TRBD1 (5 bases). V was trimmed by 2 bases and J by 6 bases, leaving 16 bases between them. This CDR3 comprises 16 residues. From germline, CDR1 is SEHNR and CDR2 FQNEAQ (reference sequence). The CDR3 loop is CASSLTGMKSDEKLFF. In nucleotides, the CDR3 is TGTGCCAGCAGCTTAACAGGAATGAAGTCGGATGAAAAACTGTTTTTT.

The chain carries TRBV18 and TRBJ1-3; TRBD1 aligns across 8 bases. The CDR3 is 15 residues long. V lost 0 bases to trimming and J lost 4 bases; unmatched junction nucleotides: 2. Per germline, CDR1 KGHSH and CDR2 LQKENI. As DNA, the CDR3 is TGTGCCAGCTCACCACCTCGGACAGGGGGAAACACCATATATTTT. This translates into CASSPPRTGGNTIYF.

V and J are TRBV6-6 and TRBJ1-1; D is unresolved. CDR1 is MNHNY, CDR2 SVGAGI, per germline (reference sequence). CDR3 length equals 14 residues. Trimming cost V 1 base and J 1 base, with 7 bases left between them. In DNA form, the CDR3 reads TGTGCCAGCAGTTACTTATCAGGGAACACTGAAGCTTTCTTT. This gives the protein CASSYLSGNTEAFF.

J is TRBJ1-6 and V is TRBV5-1, with D uncertain. Germline loops: CDR1 SGHRS, CDR2 YFSETQ. V was pared by 4 bases and J by 0 bases, with 11 bases between. The CDR3 totals 16 residues. Here the CDR3 DNA reads TGCGCCAGCAGCCCTAACGAGCTCTCCTATAATTCACCCCTCCACTTT. It is translated as CASSPNELSYNSPLHF.

The chain links TRBV7-2 to TRBJ2-1; no reliable D call. The V end lost 3 bases, the J end lost 7 bases, and 10 bases lay between the germline ends. The CDR3 sequence is 13 residues long. The germline V gene encodes CDR1 SGHTA and CDR2 FQGNSA. CDR3 bases: TGTGCCAGCAGCTTCCCAGCCTTGAATGAGCAGTTCTTC. Translation: CASSFPALNEQFF.

The genes are TRBV5-1 and TRBJ2-5; D gene ambiguous. Germline V lookup: CDR1 SGHRS, CDR2 YFSETQ. Trimming stripped 3 bases from V and 1 base from J, with 25 bases between. The CDR3 totals 19 residues. The CDR3 sequence is CASSYPVSVEAAVQETQYF. The CDR3 DNA follows: TGCGCCAGCAGCTACCCCGTCTCTGTTGAGGCGGCGGTCCAAGAGACCCAGTACTTC.

The chain couples TRBV10-3 to TRBJ1-6, with D maybe TRBD1 (6 bases). V was trimmed by 6 bases and J by 7 bases, leaving 16 bases between them. CDR3 size: 15 residues. Germline V gives CDR1 ENHRY, CDR2 SYGVKD. Written as DNA, the CDR3 is TGTGCCATCAGGGAAGGACAGTTACAGAATTCACCCCTCCACTTT. Its protein product is CAIREGQLQNSPLHF.

J is TRBJ2-1 and V is TRBV28; TRBD2 might be the D (6 bases). The CDR3 runs to 15 residues. V shed 6 bases and J shed 7 bases, with 19 bases lying between them. Per the germline V gene, CDR1 is MDHEN and CDR2 is SYDVKM. CDR3 bases: TGTGCCAGCAGCCCGGGAGACGGGGGACGGAATGAGCAGTTCTTC. It encodes CASSPGDGGRNEQFF.

This chain connects TRBV5-1 to TRBJ2-1, with unresolved D. With 0 bases removed from V and 7 bases from J, the gap between germline ends came to 14 bases. Germline V CDR1 and CDR2: SGHRS, YFSETQ. CDR3 length equals 15 residues. The CDR3 loop is CASSLGYPPGNEQFF. CDR3 nucleotides: TGCGCCAGCAGCTTGGGATATCCTCCCGGGAATGAGCAGTTCTTC.

The chain combines TRBV4-1 with TRBJ2-7; 7 nucleotides match TRBD1. The V and J ends lost 1 base and 2 bases, in that order; junction bases with no gene match: 5. The CDR3 totals 15 residues. Germline V lookup: CDR1 MGHRA, CDR2 YSYEKL. The CDR3 DNA follows: TGCGCCAGCAGCCAAGGAACACAGGGGACCTACGAGCAGTACTTC. It encodes CASSQGTQGTYEQYF.

The chain links TRBV27 to TRBJ2-4, with D unclear. The germline V gene has CDR1 MNHEY and CDR2 SMNVEV (reference sequence). V was pared by 6 bases and J by 1 base, with 13 bases between. CDR3 size: 15 residues. This CDR3 is CASSSTISAKNIQYF. DNA of the CDR3: TGTGCCAGCAGCTCCACAATCTCGGCCAAAAACATTCAGTACTTC.

This clone was counted once. The chain joins TRBV28 to TRBJ2-1, with D perhaps being TRBD1 or TRBD2 (5 bases each). The CDR3 totals 12 residues. V dropped 11 bases and J dropped 9 bases, with 17 bases sitting between them. CDR1 MDHEN and CDR2 SYDVKM come from the germline V gene. CDR3 amino acids: CASGQGNFEQFF. The CDR3 bases are TGTGCCTCGGGGCAGGGAAATTTTGAGCAGTTCTTC.